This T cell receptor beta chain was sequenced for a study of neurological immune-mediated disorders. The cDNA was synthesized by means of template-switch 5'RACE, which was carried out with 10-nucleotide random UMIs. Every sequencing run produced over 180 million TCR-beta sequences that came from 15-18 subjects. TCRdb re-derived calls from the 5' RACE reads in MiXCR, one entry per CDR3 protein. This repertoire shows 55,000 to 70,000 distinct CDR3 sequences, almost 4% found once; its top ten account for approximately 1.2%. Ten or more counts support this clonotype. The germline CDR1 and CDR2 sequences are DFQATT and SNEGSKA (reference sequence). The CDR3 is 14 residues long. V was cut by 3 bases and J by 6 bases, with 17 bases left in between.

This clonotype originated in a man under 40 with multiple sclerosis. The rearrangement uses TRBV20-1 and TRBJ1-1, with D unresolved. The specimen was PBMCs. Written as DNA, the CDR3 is TGCAGTGCTAGGAATCCCGGACTAAGGGCTGAAGCTTTCTTT. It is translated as CSARNPGLRAEAFF.